This T cell receptor beta chain was recorded in a study of graft-versus-host responses after intestinal transplantation. Study background: All recipients were transplanted with multivisceral, liver-intestinal, or isolated intestinal grafts. Induction using anti-thymocyte globulin, followed by tacrolimus and steroids for 2 to 4 years, was given to all recipients. Findings and limits, study-wide: Subjects displaying graft-donor T cell macrochimerism possessed elevated graft-versus-host to host-versus-graft clonal ratios inside allografts. Circulating GvH clones peaking coincided with falling HvG clones soon after transplant.

To note about this clone: Its antigen is currently unknown.

The method was immunoSEQ multiplex PCR; TCRdb's version includes in-frame clones alone and lacks a portion of them. The table has roughly 56,000 clones, around 91% seen once. From germline, CDR1 is MDHEN and CDR2 SYDVKM. The V end was cut by 9 bases, the J end by 0 bases, with 12 bases between. The CDR3 extends over 14 amino acids. The specimen was PBMCs, collected almost 120 days after intestinal transplantation. This clonotype was sampled from a human patient who received an intestinal transplant, so some T cells may come from the graft donor. V gene TRBV28 combines with J gene TRBJ2-1; D possibly corresponds to TRBD2 (6 bases). This CDR3 reads CASSKRASYNEQFF. The CDR3 coding sequence is TGTGCCAGTTCCAAGCGGGCCTCCTACAATGAGCAGTTCTTC.